This entry lists 18 T cell receptor beta chains sequenced from one sample in a study of T cells after posttransplantation cyclophosphamide. Profiling relied on immunoSEQ multiplex PCR, and the TCRdb table lists in-frame clones only, not all of them. The table has over 20,000 clones, around 98% seen once; the top ten hold under 0.15%. Sequenced: naive CD8+ T cells sorted from PBMCs. The receptors were gathered from a man aged 35 to 55 in good health, CMV-negative, and a related stem cell transplant donor.

The chain uses TRBV7-9 and TRBJ2-7; 9 positions match TRBD2. V was clipped by 1 base and J by 0 bases; unmatched bases: 4. Germline V CDR1 and CDR2: SEHNR, FQNEAQ (reference sequence). This CDR3 contains 16 residues. CDR3 DNA sequence: TGTGCCAGCAGCTTAGAAAGCGGGAGGAGCTCCTACGAGCAGTACTTC. Residues: CASSLESGRSSYEQYF.

The CDR3 reads CASSISGELFF. CDR3 DNA: TGTGCCAGCAGCATCAGCGGGGAGCTGTTTTTT. The chain links TRBV6-5 to TRBJ2-2, with D hard to call. CDR3 length equals 11 residues. Trimming cost V 6 bases and J 7 bases, with 6 bases left between them. Per the germline V gene, CDR1 is MNHEY and CDR2 is SVGAGI.

This clone was picked up one time. The chain recombines TRBV6-6 with TRBJ2-7; D perhaps matches TRBD1 (5 bases). V lost 6 bases and J lost 3, with 9 bases in between. CDR1 is MNHNY and CDR2 is SVGAGI in the germline V gene (reference sequence). CDR3 length equals 12 residues. CDR3: CASRYDSYEQYF. The CDR3 DNA sequence: TGTGCCAGCAGATACGACAGCTACGAGCAGTACTTC.

This chain links TRBV29-1 with TRBJ2-1; the match to TRBD2 covers 9 bases. The CDR3 is made up of 16 amino acids. Per germline, CDR1 SQVTM and CDR2 ANQGSEA. J lost 8 bases, V lost 6 bases, and 17 bases had no gene match. The CDR3 DNA reads TGCAGCGTACAAGGTCCGTTCCGCGGGAGGGCCGATGAGCAGTTCTTC. This translates into CSVQGPFRGRADEQFF.

The V call is TRBV28, the J call TRBJ2-1, with D possibly matching TRBD2 (6 bases). CDR1 and CDR2 from the germline V gene are MDHEN and SYDVKM. Trimming removed 5 bases from V and 5 bases from J, with 13 bases in between. This CDR3 has 14 amino acids. The CDR3 protein is CASSQPREDNEQFF. The CDR3 bases are TGTGCCAGCAGTCAGCCCAGGGAGGACAATGAGCAGTTCTTC.

This clone was counted a single time. The chain carries TRBV7-6 and TRBJ1-5, with D hard to call. The CDR3 runs to 14 residues. In germline, CDR1 is SGHVS, CDR2 FNYEAQ. The V gene lost 6 bases and the J gene lost 0 bases, with 9 bases spanning the gap. CDR3 protein: CASSQDISNQPQHF. The CDR3 DNA reads as TGTGCCAGCAGTCAAGACATTAGCAATCAGCCCCAGCATTTT.

V gene TRBV6-5 combines with J gene TRBJ1-1, with 7 positions matching TRBD1. Germline CDR1 is MNHEY and CDR2 is SVGAGI. V shed 0 bases and J 12 bases; nucleotides not matched to a gene: 10. The CDR3 has 14 residues. The CDR3 spells CASSYSAGGEGPFF. The CDR3, as DNA: TGTGCCAGCAGTTACTCGGCAGGGGGAGAGGGACCTTTCTTT.

In this sample, this clone turned up once. The V call is TRBV14, the J call TRBJ2-7; 9 nucleotides agree with TRBD2. The CDR3 covers 15 residues. Germline CDR1 SGHDN, CDR2 FVKESK. With V trimmed by 5 bases and J by 5 bases, 10 bases remained unmatched. This CDR3 reads CASSEAEREVNEQYF. The CDR3 bases are TGTGCCAGCAGCGAGGCAGAGCGGGAGGTGAACGAGCAGTACTTC.

J is TRBJ1-1 and V is TRBV27, with D maybe TRBD1 (6 bases). Trimming removed 3 bases at V and 4 bases at J, with 12 bases between. CDR3 size: 14 residues. Germline CDR1 is MNHEY and CDR2 is SMNVEV (reference sequence). For the CDR3, the DNA is TGTGCCAGCAGTTTTTTCAGGGGCGGCACTGAAGCTTTCTTT. Residues: CASSFFRGGTEAFF.

The chain has TRBV7-8 and TRBJ2-7; 11 positions agree with TRBD2. V was clipped by 6 bases and J by 1 base; unmatched bases: 5. Germline V gene lookup returns CDR1 SGHVS and CDR2 FQNEAQ. CDR3 length equals 15 residues. The CDR3 coding sequence is TGTGCCAGCAGTTACCTAGCGGGAGGTTCCTACGAGCAGTACTTC. Protein: CASSYLAGGSYEQYF.

The chain combines TRBV10-3 with TRBJ2-7; 8 nucleotides align to TRBD2. This CDR3 region has 14 residues. Germline CDR1 is ENHRY and CDR2 is SYGVKD. Trimming took 4 bases from V and 2 from J; bases not matched to a gene: 4. CDR3 loop: CAISGREAPYEQYF. DNA for the CDR3: TGTGCCATCAGTGGGCGGGAGGCTCCCTACGAGCAGTACTTC.

The chain employs TRBV5-6 and TRBJ2-1; the D gene is possibly TRBD2 (6 bases). The CDR3 is 14 amino acids. CDR1 is SGHDT, CDR2 YYEEEE, per germline. V lost 4 bases to trimming and J lost 15 bases, with 23 bases between them. CDR3 sequence: CASSVTGEAFHMFF. For the CDR3, the DNA is TGTGCCAGCAGCGTGACCGGGGAGGCCTTTCATATGTTCTTC.

The chain employs TRBV27 and TRBJ2-1; D is perhaps TRBD2 (5 bases). The V end was cut by 3 bases, the J end by 0 bases, with 6 bases between. This CDR3 has 14 residues. Germline V gene sequence: CDR1 MNHEY, CDR2 SMNVEV (reference sequence). CDR3: CASSLGSSYNEQFF. The DNA of the CDR3 is TGTGCCAGCAGTTTGGGGAGCTCCTACAATGAGCAGTTCTTC.

V and J are TRBV5-5 and TRBJ2-6, with D perhaps TRBD2 (5 bases). Trimming removed 0 bases at V and 0 bases at J, with 10 bases between. The CDR3 is 17 amino acids. Germline CDR1 is SGHKS and CDR2 is YYEKEE (reference sequence). In DNA, the CDR3 is TGTGCCAGCAGCTTGGCGGGAACTCCCTCTGGGGCCAACGTCCTGACTTTC. It yields the protein CASSLAGTPSGANVLTF.

The chain carries TRBV4-3 and TRBJ2-5, with 8 bases matching TRBD1. V shed 0 bases and J 4 bases; nucleotides not matched to a gene: 7. Germline CDR1 is LGHNA and CDR2 is YSLEER. The CDR3 is made up of 16 amino acids. The CDR3 loop is CASSQDARGRIETQYF. CDR3 DNA sequence: TGCGCCAGCAGCCAAGATGCCAGGGGGCGCATAGAGACCCAGTACTTC.

This rearrangement joins TRBV11-2 to TRBJ1-1; tentatively, D is TRBD1 (5 bases). Germline V CDR1 and CDR2: SGHAT, FQNNGV. Trimming pared 2 bases from V and 3 bases from J, leaving 7 bases between. The CDR3 is made up of 13 amino acids. The CDR3 DNA reads TGTGCCAGCAGCTTATGGGGCTACACTGAAGCTTTCTTT. Translating gives CASSLWGYTEAFF.

The rearrangement links TRBV2 to TRBJ1-1; 10 positions match TRBD1. From germline, CDR1 is SNHLY and CDR2 FYNNEI. The trim removed 7 bases at V and 1 base at J, leaving 12 bases unmatched. The CDR3 sequence is 17 residues long. Written as DNA, the CDR3 is TGTGCCAGCATTACCGGGACAGGGGCCCTTTGGAACACTGAAGCTTTCTTT. Its translation: CASITGTGALWNTEAFF.

The rearrangement uses TRBV27 and TRBJ1-1; TRBD1 might be the D (6 bases). The CDR3 loop spans 14 amino acids. Germline V gene data show CDR1 as MNHEY and CDR2 as SMNVEV (reference sequence). The V end lost 5 bases, the J end lost 4 bases, and 14 bases lay between the germline ends. The CDR3: CASSTYRAPTEAFF. The CDR3 coding sequence is TGTGCCAGCAGTACCTACAGGGCTCCCACTGAAGCTTTCTTT.